The 9 T cell receptor beta chains reported below all come from one sample, sequenced in a study of tumor-infiltrating lymphocytes in primary liver carcinoma. With a constant-region primer, TCR beta cDNA was made from approximately 520 ng of total RNA. Amplification in three nested multiplex PCR rounds with slightly modified ARM-PCR gave rise to TCR beta libraries. Forward primers for TRBV1-TRBV30 and a C-beta reverse primer served the first two PCR rounds, at 10 cycles each. From the multiplex PCR reads, TCRdb called clonotypes with MiXCR, one entry per CDR3 protein. The sample shows 110,000 or so distinct CDR3 sequences, roughly four fifths of them seen only once. DNA and RNA were both co-extracted from approximately 20-30 mg of bulk tissue that had not been sorted. Source material: liver tumor tissue from sampling region 3. Subset of the sample: tumor region T3, left-lateral pole. Receptors originate from a man aged 35 to 55 with primary liver carcinoma and hepatitis B virus infection.

This clonotype is a singleton in its sample. The junction does not match germline at one end; this may be a read error. The chain joins TRBV11-2 to TRBJ2-3; a weak D match, TRBD2 (6 bases). CDR3 size: 16 residues. CDR1 SGHAT and CDR2 FQNNGV come from the germline V gene. This CDR3 is CANSLQAGVNTDTQYF. CDR3 DNA sequence: TGTGCCAACAGCTTACAAGCGGGTGTCAACACAGATACGCAGTATTTT.

The chain uses TRBV29-1 and TRBJ2-1; D ambiguous. This CDR3 is built from 14 residues. The ends were cut back, 3 bases at V and 2 bases at J, with 11 bases in the middle. The germline V gene has CDR1 SQVTM and CDR2 ANQGSEA. The chain's CDR3 is CSVDWLQAYNEQFF. Written as DNA, the CDR3 is TGCAGCGTTGATTGGCTGCAGGCCTACAATGAGCAGTTCTTC.

Remarks on this clonotype: A much larger clone is a single base away; this may be a read error. The chain carries TRBV10-3 and TRBJ2-2; D perhaps matches TRBD2 (5 bases). The germline V gene has CDR1 ENHRY and CDR2 SYGVKD. The CDR3 contains 12 residues. CDR3 in DNA: TGTGCCATCAGTAGAAACACCGGGGAGCAGTTTTTT. Its translation: CAISRNTGEQFF.

Ten or more counts support this clonotype. The chain is built from TRBV6-1 and TRBJ2-7; 7 bases fit TRBD1. This CDR3 spans 18 amino acids. Germline CDR1 is MNHNS and CDR2 is SASEGT. J gave up 0 bases and V 1 base, and 12 bases lay outside the gene matches. In DNA, the CDR3 is TGTGCCAGCAGTGAAGAGTCAAACAGGGGTATGGGCTCCTACGAGCAGTACTTC. As protein: CASSEESNRGMGSYEQYF.

This clonotype occurred once. As the CDR3 is not closed by the conserved phenylalanine or tryptophan, this likely results from a read error. The V call is TRBV12-3 or TRBV12-4, the J call TRBJ2-5, with D possibly being TRBD2 (6 bases). This CDR3 is built from 13 residues. Between the trimmed V and J ends, which lost 6 bases and 4 bases, there was a span of 12 bases. CDR3 bases: TGTGCCAGCAGCCCAGGCGGGACAGAGACCCAGTACATC. It is translated as CASSPGGTETQYI.

J is TRBJ1-5 and V is TRBV5-4; D gene ambiguous. Germline assignment: CDR1 SGHNT and CDR2 YYREEE (reference sequence). V lost 8 bases to trimming and J lost 3 bases, with 18 bases between them. CDR3 length: 15 amino acids. Here the CDR3 reads CASSRDGNNNQPQHF. The CDR3 DNA reads TGTGCCAGTAGCCGCGACGGAAATAACAATCAGCCCCAGCATTTT.

Turning to this clonotype: The junction and the germline gene differ at one end; a read error may be behind it. This sequence joins TRBV5-1 and TRBJ1-1; no reliable D call. CDR1 is SGHRS and CDR2 is YFSETQ in the germline V gene. The CDR3 length is 14 residues. CDR3: CANSLDCMNTEAFF. CDR3 in DNA: TGCGCCAACAGCTTGGACTGCATGAACACTGAAGCTTTCTTT.

As to this clonotype: Since the CDR3 does not end with the conserved phenylalanine or tryptophan, this likely comes from a read error. The CDR3 spells CASSPKTGHPPRELFY. As DNA, the CDR3 is TGCGCGAGCAGCCCAAAGACAGGGCATCCCCCCAGGGAGCTGTTTTAT. The V gene is TRBV4-3, the J gene TRBJ2-2; TRBD1 aligns across 7 bases. Germline loops: CDR1 LGHNA, CDR2 YSLEER. The CDR3 has 16 residues.

The chain links TRBV29-1 to TRBJ1-1; TRBD1 matches at 8 bases. This CDR3 comprises 15 residues. Germline V lookup: CDR1 SQVTM, CDR2 ANQGSEA. With 7 bases clipped from V and 14 bases from J, the junction kept 24 bases outside the gene matches. CDR3 amino acids: CSDAGGWGMNTEAFF. CDR3 in DNA: TGCAGCGATGCAGGGGGCTGGGGGATGAACACTGAGGCATTCTTT. The full variable domain, in which reference TRBV29-1 and TRBJ1-1 provide the parts outside the CDR3, is SAVISQKPSRDICQRGTSLTIQCQVDSQVTMMFWYRQQPGQSLTLIATANQGSEATYESGFVIDKFPISRPNLTFSTLTVSNMSPEDSSIYLCSDAGGWGMNTEAFFGQGTRLTVV.